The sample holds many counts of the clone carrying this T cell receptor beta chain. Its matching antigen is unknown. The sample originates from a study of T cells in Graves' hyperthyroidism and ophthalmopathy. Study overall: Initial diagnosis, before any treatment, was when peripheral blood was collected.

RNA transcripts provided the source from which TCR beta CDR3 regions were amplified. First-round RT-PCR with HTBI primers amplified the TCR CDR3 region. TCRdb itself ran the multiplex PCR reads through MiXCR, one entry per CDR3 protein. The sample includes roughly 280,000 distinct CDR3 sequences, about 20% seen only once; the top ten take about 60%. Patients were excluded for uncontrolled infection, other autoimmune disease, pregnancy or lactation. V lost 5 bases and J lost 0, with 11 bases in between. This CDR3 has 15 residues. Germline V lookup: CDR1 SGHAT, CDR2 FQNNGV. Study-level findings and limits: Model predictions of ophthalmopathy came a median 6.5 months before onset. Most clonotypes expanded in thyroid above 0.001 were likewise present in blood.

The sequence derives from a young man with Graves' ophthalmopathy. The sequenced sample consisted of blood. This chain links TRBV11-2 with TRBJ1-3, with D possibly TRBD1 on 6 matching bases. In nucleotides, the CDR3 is TGTGCCAGCAGCACAGGGTTCCGCTCTGGAAACACCATATATTTT. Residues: CASSTGFRSGNTIYF.